The 6 T cell receptor beta chains given below trace back to one sample, sequenced in a study of CD8 T cell repertoires and HIV-1 epitope variants. Their antigen targets remain unknown. Profiling relied on immunoSEQ multiplex PCR, and the TCRdb table lists in-frame clones only, not all of them. The sample lists roughly 5,400 clones; around three fifths were seen once. Sequencing used cultured CD8+ T cells derived from PBMCs. These receptor sequences come from a male donor with HIV.

Here the CDR3 reads CASSLGSGIATDTQYF. The CDR3 bases are TGTGCCAGCAGCTTAGGGTCTGGGATTGCCACAGATACGCAGTATTTT. The chain links TRBV7-9 to TRBJ2-3, with D uncertain. Trimming left V 1 base short and J 2 bases short, with 13 bases between. Germline CDR1 reads SEHNR; CDR2 reads FQNEAQ (reference sequence). CDR3 length: 16 residues.

The chain combines TRBV5-1 with TRBJ2-5; TRBD2 might be the D (6 bases). CDR3 length: 14 residues. Looked up from germline, CDR1 is SGHRS and CDR2 is YFSETQ. V lost 5 bases to trimming and J lost 4 bases, with 15 bases between them. CDR3 sequence: CASSSQGGGETQYF. In DNA form, the CDR3 reads TGCGCCAGCAGTTCTCAGGGAGGTGGAGAGACCCAGTACTTC.

The J gene is TRBJ2-1, the V gene TRBV27; D possibly corresponds to TRBD1 (6 bases). Germline loops: CDR1 MNHEY, CDR2 SMNVEV (reference sequence). V dropped 5 bases and J dropped 0 bases, with 11 bases sitting between them. CDR3 length equals 15 residues. The DNA of the CDR3 is TGTGCCAGCAGTCTAACAGGGAGCTCCTACAATGAGCAGTTCTTC. This translates into CASSLTGSSYNEQFF.

This clone has just a few counts. The chain combines TRBV10-3 with TRBJ1-1; D not resolved. The germline V gene encodes CDR1 ENHRY and CDR2 SYGVKD. CDR3 length equals 14 residues. Trimming took 0 bases from V and 5 from J, leaving 10 bases between them. The CDR3 DNA reads as TGTGCCATCAGTGAGTCGGTTTCGGGTACTGAAGCTTTCTTT. Its translation is CAISESVSGTEAFF.

The CDR3 sequence: CSVEGGVNNEQFF. The DNA of the CDR3 is TGCAGCGTTGAGGGCGGGGTTAACAATGAGCAGTTCTTC. V and J are TRBV29-1 and TRBJ2-1; a possible D gene is TRBD2 (6 bases). Germline CDR1 SQVTM, CDR2 ANQGSEA. This CDR3 has 13 amino acids. V lost 3 bases and J lost 5, with 11 bases in between.

The genes are TRBV28 and TRBJ1-3; D ambiguous. Deletions cut 3 bases from V and 0 bases from J, with 6 bases between. The germline V gene encodes CDR1 MDHEN and CDR2 SYDVKM. The CDR3 is 14 residues long. This CDR3 reads CASSFTASGNTIYF. The DNA of the CDR3 is TGTGCCAGCAGTTTTACAGCCTCTGGAAACACCATATATTTT. The full variable domain, in which reference TRBV28 and TRBJ1-3 provide the parts outside the CDR3, is DVKVTQSSRYLVKRTGEKVFLECVQDMDHENMFWYRQDPGLGLRLIYFSYDVKMKEKGDIPEGYSVSREKKERFSLILESASTNQTSMYLCASSFTASGNTIYFGEGSWLTVV.